A single sample gave rise to the 9 T cell receptor beta chains below, sequenced in a study of control samples from healthy donors and cancer patients. Repertoires were generated with immunoSEQ multiplex PCR, while TCRdb's copy carries only in-frame clones and drops some. The sample consists of 70,000 to 85,000 clones, around 84% of them appearing once. The specimen was PBMCs. The receptors were gathered from a man aged 55 to 70 with head and neck cancer.

This clone was detected only a few times. The rearrangement links TRBV12-3 or TRBV12-4 to TRBJ2-7, with 14 bases identical to TRBD2. The CDR3 length is 12 residues. Trimming removed 6 bases from V and 12 bases from J; junction bases left unmatched: 4. The CDR3 sequence is CASRGGLAGVYF. In DNA form, the CDR3 reads TGTGCCAGCAGGGGGGGACTAGCGGGAGTGTACTTC.

This rearrangement joins TRBV6-5 to TRBJ2-2, with D unresolved. The CDR3 covers 15 residues. CDR1 is MNHEY, CDR2 SVGAGI, per germline. The V gene lost 5 bases and the J gene lost 2 bases, with 12 bases spanning the gap. In DNA, the CDR3 is TGTGCCAGCAGTAAAATAGGTCGAAACACCGGGGAGCTGTTTTTT. Residues: CASSKIGRNTGELFF.

This sequence joins TRBV3-1 (or the pseudogene TRBV3-2) and TRBJ2-1; 7 positions match TRBD2. Germline V CDR1 and CDR2: LGHDT, YNNKEL (reference sequence). The CDR3 runs 14 residues. With 1 base clipped from V and 9 bases from J, the junction kept 6 bases outside the gene matches. Here the CDR3 reads CASSQGLRGSEQFF. The CDR3 nucleotides read TGTGCCAGCAGCCAAGGGTTACGCGGGAGTGAGCAGTTCTTC.

The chain is built from TRBV5-4 and TRBJ2-7; a possible D gene is TRBD1 (5 bases). CDR3 length: 14 amino acids. Germline-derived CDR1 and CDR2 are SGHNT and YYREEE (reference sequence). Trimming cost V 2 bases and J 4 bases, with 13 bases left between them. The DNA for the CDR3 is TGTGCCAGCAGCTTTCCAGGGTTTGGATACGAGCAGTACTTC. Protein sequence: CASSFPGFGYEQYF.

The rearrangement joins TRBV6-5 to TRBJ2-1, with 8 bases matching TRBD1. This CDR3 has 11 amino acids. V gave up 5 bases and J gave up 12 bases; unmatched junction bases: 3. CDR1 is MNHEY, CDR2 SVGAGI, per germline. The CDR3 sequence is CASSTTGVQFF. CDR3 nucleotides: TGTGCCAGCAGTACGACAGGGGTGCAGTTCTTC.

This clone was recorded a few times. The chain carries TRBV5-8 and TRBJ1-4, with a possible D match to TRBD1 (5 bases). V shed 4 bases and J shed 0 bases, with 13 bases lying between them. The CDR3 is 16 amino acids. Germline assignment: CDR1 SGHTS and CDR2 YDEGEE. The CDR3 bases are TGTGCCAGCAGCCCTTACAGGCTTGCAACTAATGAAAAACTGTTTTTT. Translating gives CASSPYRLATNEKLFF. The whole variable domain, filled in from reference TRBV5-8 and TRBJ1-4, reads EAGVTQSPTHLIKTRGQQATLRCSPISGHTSVYWYQQALGLGLQFLLWYDEGEERNRGNFPPRFSGRQFPNYSSELNVNALELEDSALYLCASSPYRLATNEKLFFGSGTQLSVL.

This sequence joins TRBV12-3 or TRBV12-4 and TRBJ1-4; D gene ambiguous. V lost 5 bases and J 8 bases, leaving 9 bases between the germline ends. The CDR3 sequence is 12 residues long. In DNA, the CDR3 is TGTGCCAGCAGTACCAACACCGAAAAACTGTTTTTT. This gives the protein CASSTNTEKLFF.

This sequence joins TRBV5-1 and TRBJ2-2; D gene uncertain. This CDR3 comprises 14 residues. V lost 0 bases and J 4 bases, leaving 7 bases between the germline ends. Germline loops: CDR1 SGHRS, CDR2 YFSETQ. CDR3 residues: CASSLASTTGELFF. For the CDR3, the DNA is TGCGCCAGCAGCTTGGCGTCAACCACCGGGGAGCTGTTTTTT.

The chain carries TRBV4-1 and TRBJ2-7; unclear D gene. The CDR3 is 12 amino acids. Germline CDR1 is MGHRA and CDR2 is YSYEKL. V was cut by 0 bases and J by 9 bases, with 9 bases left in between. Here the CDR3 reads CASSQDEITQYF. Here the CDR3 DNA reads TGCGCCAGCAGCCAAGATGAGATAACGCAGTACTTC.